Sequencing of this T cell receptor (beta chain) was carried out in a study of cytomegalovirus exposure and HLA in healthy donors. Study-level points and caveats: In vitro, three CMV-associated chains proved specific for CMV antigens. Reportedly, cytomegalovirus status was diagnosed with high sensitivity and specificity.

The PCR made use of 60 Vbeta and 13 Jbeta primers. Original processing notes: The count from a later analysis was some 76 million unique TCR beta chains, some 12 million of them shared. This table comes from immunoSEQ multiplex PCR, and its TCRdb copy is limited to in-frame clones, with some not included. D and trimming come from the DNA, and the V and J calls and clone size come from that table. Counted here are roughly 100,000 clones, around 84% occurring once; the ten biggest clones make up under 4%. About this clone: Antigen: not known.

Sequencing was carried out using PBMCs. The sequence came from a woman aged 40 to 50 in good health and CMV-seronegative.

DNA for the CDR3: TGCGCCAGCAGCTCACTAGCGGGGGAACTCTACGAGCAGTACTTC. Protein product: CASSSLAGELYEQYF. V and J are TRBV5-1 and TRBJ2-7; TRBD2 aligns across 11 bases. Germline V gene lookup returns CDR1 SGHRS and CDR2 YFSETQ. Unmatched junction bases numbered 5, after V lost 3 bases and J lost 3 bases. This CDR3 spans 15 amino acids.